This T cell receptor (delta chain) was profiled in a study of gamma-delta chains in newborns, infants, children. Study-wide background: Microbial exposure reportedly drives polyclonal innate γδ T cell expansion after birth.

A few counts support this clone. A far larger clone is off by one base, so a read error is likely. TCRdb re-called the reads through CATT. The table lists approximately 1,200 delta-chain clones, more than 3.5% of them singletons, with roughly 25% in the top ten. From germline, CDR1 is GEAIGNYY and CDR2 EKD. The CDR3 is 17 amino acids. V lost 0 bases to trimming and J lost 2 bases, with 18 bases between them. The source is a child who was a newborn, infant or young child, either healthy, febrile or measles-vaccinated (not recorded which). J is TRDJ1 and V is TRDV2; no definite D call. The sequenced sample consisted of blood. The CDR3 reads CACDTVGRNCPTDKLIF. Written as DNA, the CDR3 is TGTGCCTGTGACACCGTCGGGAGGAATTGCCCAACCGATAAACTCATCTTT.